The 24 T cell receptor beta chains listed next were all sequenced from one sample in a study of cytomegalovirus exposure and HLA in healthy donors. Generated by immunoSEQ multiplex PCR, the TCRdb table keeps only in-frame clones and is missing some. The profile shows around 70,000 clones, approximately 96% of them singletons. The sample was PBMCs. The receptors were gathered from a man younger than 35 in good health and CMV-seronegative.

V gene TRBV4-1 combines with J gene TRBJ2-7; D might be TRBD1 (6 bases). With 0 bases removed from V and 0 bases from J, the gap between germline ends came to 12 bases. The CDR3 extends over 16 amino acids. Germline values: CDR1 MGHRA, CDR2 YSYEKL. The CDR3 DNA sequence: TGCGCCAGCAGCCAAGAGGTGGACAGCTACTCCTACGAGCAGTACTTC. It is translated as CASSQEVDSYSYEQYF.

This CDR3 reads CASRRALQGYDQPQHF. The CDR3 DNA sequence: TGTGCCAGCAGAAGAGCTTTACAGGGGTACGATCAGCCCCAGCATTTT. V is TRBV25-1 and J is TRBJ1-5, with 7 bases lining up with TRBD1. J lost 5 bases, V lost 6 bases, and 13 bases had no gene match. The CDR3 consists of 16 residues. Looked up from germline, CDR1 is MGHDK and CDR2 is SYGVNS.

The CDR3 DNA is TGTGCCAGCAGCTTAGTTCCGTCGGGAAACACTGAAGCTTTCTTT. Translating it yields CASSLVPSGNTEAFF. The chain carries TRBV11-2 and TRBJ1-1; D is unresolved. Trimming pared 1 base from V and 2 bases from J, leaving 11 bases between. Looked up from germline, CDR1 is SGHAT and CDR2 is FQNNGV. CDR3 size: 15 residues. The variable domain in full, completed from reference TRBV11-2 and TRBJ1-1, reads EAGVAQSPRYKIIEKRQSVAFWCNPISGHATLYWYQQILGQGPKLLIQFQNNGVVDDSQLPKDRFSAERLKGVDSTLKIQPAKLEDSAVYLCASSLVPSGNTEAFFGQGTRLTVV.

This chain joins TRBV5-5 and TRBJ1-4; weak D call: TRBD1 (6 bases). Trimming stripped 4 bases from V and 0 bases from J, with 19 bases between. Germline values: CDR1 SGHKS, CDR2 YYEKEE (reference sequence). This CDR3 has 18 amino acids. CDR3 region: CASSVTLTGLSTNEKLFF. The CDR3 nucleotides read TGTGCCAGCAGCGTGACGTTGACAGGTCTTTCAACTAATGAAAAACTGTTTTTT.

V usage is TRBV4-2 and J usage is TRBJ2-3; 8 nucleotides agree with TRBD2. V lost 4 bases, J lost 8 bases, and 14 bases stayed unmatched. This CDR3 has 16 amino acids. The germline gives CDR1 LGHNA, CDR2 YNFKEQ. As DNA, the CDR3 is TGTGCCAGCAGCCCCAGGCCGACCCTTAGCGGGACTACGCAGTATTTT. The encoded protein is CASSPRPTLSGTTQYF.

The V gene is TRBV12-1, the J gene TRBJ1-5; the D call in the table, TRBD1, was not verified against the DNA. TRBV12-1 is a listed pseudogene. The CDR3 loop spans 16 amino acids. The CDR3 reads CASSFPGSRGDQPQHF. CDR3 in DNA: TGTGCCAGCAGCTTTCCCGGCTCCAGGGGCGATCAGCCCCAGCATTTT.

This chain joins TRBV30 and TRBJ2-6, with D possibly matching TRBD1 (5 bases). The CDR3 runs to 15 residues. V lost 2 bases and J lost 2, with 10 bases in between. The V gene's germline CDR1 is GTSNPN and CDR2 SVGIG (reference sequence). CDR3 DNA sequence: TGTGCCTGGAGTAAGGGGATCCCTGGGGCCAACGTCCTGACTTTC. Encoded protein: CAWSKGIPGANVLTF.

The rearrangement joins TRBV7-9 to TRBJ2-1; 7 bases line up with TRBD1. Germline V CDR1 and CDR2: SEHNR, FQNEAQ (reference sequence). The CDR3 has 15 amino acids. Unmatched junction bases numbered 7, after V lost 5 bases and J lost 3 bases. The CDR3 loop is CASSVPGQLYNEQFF. The CDR3 DNA is TGTGCCAGCAGCGTACCGGGACAGCTCTACAATGAGCAGTTCTTC.

The V and J genes are TRBV7-7 and TRBJ2-5, with a possible D match to TRBD2 (5 bases). CDR3 length: 18 residues. CDR1 and CDR2 (germline): SSHAT, FNYEAQ (reference sequence). V dropped 5 bases and J dropped 2 bases, with 24 bases sitting between them. This chain's CDR3 is CASSDGGVGGATQETQYF. The CDR3 DNA reads as TGTGCCAGCAGCGACGGAGGAGTTGGCGGAGCAACTCAAGAGACCCAGTACTTC.

The J gene is TRBJ1-1, the V gene TRBV11-3; D is perhaps TRBD1 (5 bases). Trimming left V 1 base short and J 5 bases short, with 14 bases between. This CDR3 is built from 15 residues. Germline V gives CDR1 SGHNT, CDR2 YENEEA. The CDR3 loop reads CASSLGGGLDTEAFF. CDR3 nucleotides: TGTGCCAGCAGCTTAGGGGGGGGATTGGATACTGAAGCTTTCTTT.

The V call is TRBV2, the J call TRBJ2-7; TRBD1 agrees at 7 bases. Losses at the gene ends were 3 bases for V and 2 bases for J; bases not matched to a gene: 4. Germline V lookup: CDR1 SNHLY, CDR2 FYNNEI. This CDR3 is built from 14 residues. This chain's CDR3 is CASSEPGTAYEQYF. CDR3 sequence (DNA): TGTGCCAGCAGTGAGCCGGGGACAGCCTACGAGCAGTACTTC. The full variable domain, with the rest looked up from reference TRBV2 and TRBJ2-7, is EPEVTQTPSHQVTQMGQEVILRCVPISNHLYFYWYRQILGQKVEFLVSFYNNEISEKSEIFDDQFSVERPDGSNFTLKIRSTKLEDSAMYFCASSEPGTAYEQYFGPGTRLTVT.

This sequence joins TRBV27 and TRBJ2-3, with 12 bases identical to TRBD2. The CDR3 is made up of 15 amino acids. The junction had 5 bases not matched to a gene; V was cut back by 7 bases and J by 3 bases. Germline assignment: CDR1 MNHEY and CDR2 SMNVEV (reference sequence). The CDR3 protein is CASNSGTSGTDTQYF. The CDR3 nucleotides are TGTGCCAGCAATTCCGGGACTAGCGGGACAGATACGCAGTATTTT.

This clone was found once. The rearrangement joins TRBV4-3 to TRBJ2-1, with TRBD2 matching 11 bases. This CDR3 is 15 amino acids long. After removal of 4 bases from V and 8 bases from J, the junction contained 7 bases not matched to a gene. Germline CDR1 and CDR2: LGHNA and YSLEER. The CDR3 protein is CASSRVAGGTYEQFF. As DNA, the CDR3 is TGCGCCAGCAGCCGAGTAGCGGGGGGGACCTATGAGCAGTTCTTC.

This clone was found once. The genes are TRBV6-5 and TRBJ1-1; D is uncertain. Germline loops: CDR1 MNHEY, CDR2 SVGAGI. The CDR3 runs to 11 residues. With 7 bases removed from V and 3 bases from J, the gap between germline ends came to 6 bases. The CDR3 is CASIRYTEAFF. CDR3 sequence (DNA): TGTGCCAGCATTCGGTACACTGAAGCTTTCTTT.

This chain joins TRBV11-1 and TRBJ2-7, with 7 bases lining up with TRBD1. V dropped 5 bases and J dropped 2; count of bases not matched to a gene: 3. Germline CDR1 reads SGHAT; CDR2 reads FQDESV (reference sequence). This CDR3 spans 13 amino acids. CDR3: CASSLGTAYEQYF. The CDR3 DNA is TGTGCCAGCAGCCTCGGGACAGCCTACGAGCAGTACTTC.

The V and J genes are TRBV5-4 and TRBJ2-5; possible D gene TRBD1, 5 bases. This CDR3 contains 16 residues. V was cut by 4 bases and J by 1 base, with 17 bases left in between. The V gene's germline CDR1 is SGHNT and CDR2 YYREEE (reference sequence). The CDR3 coding sequence is TGTGCCAGCAGCACGTCCCAGGGTCCCACCCAAGAGACCCAGTACTTC. It translates to CASSTSQGPTQETQYF.

This chain uses TRBV5-4 with TRBJ2-3; 10 bases fit TRBD2. CDR3 length: 15 residues. The V gene's germline CDR1 is SGHNT and CDR2 YYREEE (reference sequence). Unmatched junction bases numbered 5, after V lost 0 bases and J lost 7 bases. For the CDR3, the DNA is TGTGCCAGCAGCTTGGGAGCGGGGGGGCCAAATACGCAGTATTTT. This translates into CASSLGAGGPNTQYF.

The chain has TRBV18 and TRBJ2-7, with unresolved D. CDR1 is KGHSH, CDR2 LQKENI, per germline. V was pared by 3 bases and J by 0 bases, with 9 bases between. This CDR3 region has 14 residues. CDR3 nucleotides: TGTGCCAGCTCACCCCTTGTCCCCTCCTACGAGCAGTACTTC. As protein: CASSPLVPSYEQYF.

The genes are TRBV5-1 and TRBJ2-1; maybe TRBD1 (7 bases). There are 15 residues in the CDR3. Trimming took off 0 bases at V and 5 bases at J, with 12 bases between the two ends. Germline values: CDR1 SGHRS, CDR2 YFSETQ. The CDR3, as DNA: TGCGCCAGCAGCTTGGTACAGGGGAGGAACAATGAGCAGTTCTTC. Translated: CASSLVQGRNNEQFF. Based on the CDR3 plus reference TRBV5-1 and TRBJ2-1, the full variable domain is KAGVTQTPRYLIKTRGQQVTLSCSPISGHRSVSWYQQTPGQGLQFLFEYFSETQRNKGNFPGRFSGRQFSNSRSEMNVSTLELGDSALYLCASSLVQGRNNEQFFGPGTRLTVL.

Only one count was recorded for this clone. The chain has TRBV29-1 and TRBJ2-2; tentative D call: TRBD1 (6 bases). The CDR3 totals 15 residues. The V end lost 8 bases, the J end lost 3 bases, and 19 bases lay between the germline ends. CDR1 is SQVTM and CDR2 is ANQGSEA in the germline V gene. The CDR3 here is CSSQQGPGDTGELFF. In DNA, the CDR3 is TGCAGCTCTCAACAAGGGCCAGGGGACACCGGGGAGCTGTTTTTT.

This chain joins TRBV7-2 and TRBJ2-1; D unresolved. CDR1 and CDR2 from the germline V gene are SGHTA and FQGNSA. V was trimmed by 3 bases and J by 9 bases, leaving 9 bases between them. There are 12 residues in the CDR3. The CDR3 DNA reads as TGTGCCAGCAGCTTTAGCACGGGTGAGCAGTTCTTC. Translated: CASSFSTGEQFF.

The V gene is TRBV7-2, the J gene TRBJ2-7, with 7 nucleotides matching TRBD2. The germline CDR1 and CDR2 sequences are SGHTA and FQGNSA. Germline trimming cut 4 bases from V and 3 bases from J; bases unmatched to any gene: 6. The CDR3 has 14 amino acids. The CDR3 sequence: CASSWRQRGYEQYF. For the CDR3, the DNA is TGTGCCAGCAGCTGGAGACAGCGGGGCTACGAGCAGTACTTC. Filled out from reference TRBV7-2 and TRBJ2-7, the complete variable domain reads GAGVSQSPSNKVTEKGKDVELRCDPISGHTALYWYRQSLGQGLEFLIYFQGNSAPDKSGLPSDRFSAERTGGSVSTLTIQRTQQEDSAVYLCASSWRQRGYEQYFGPGTRLTVT.

This chain links TRBV10-3 with TRBJ2-7, with TRBD2 matching 9 bases. CDR1 ENHRY and CDR2 SYGVKD come from the germline V gene. Trimming removed 11 bases from V and 2 bases from J; junction bases left unmatched: 10. The CDR3 sequence is 14 residues long. CDR3 DNA sequence: TGTGCCTCATCCCATAGCGGGGGCACCTACGAGCAGTACTTC. It is translated as CASSHSGGTYEQYF.

The rearrangement links TRBV7-9 to TRBJ1-1; weak D call: TRBD1 (6 bases). Looked up from germline, CDR1 is SEHNR and CDR2 is FQNEAQ (reference sequence). The V and J ends lost 8 bases and 6 bases respectively, with 13 bases between them. This CDR3 contains 12 residues. The CDR3 DNA follows: TGTGCCAGCGGATACAGGGATGCTGAAGCTTTCTTT. Protein sequence: CASGYRDAEAFF. Filled out from reference TRBV7-9 and TRBJ1-1, the complete variable domain reads DTGVSQNPRHKITKRGQNVTFRCDPISEHNRLYWYRQTLGQGPEFLTYFQNEAQLEKSRLLSDRFSAERPKGSFSTLEIQRTEQGDSAMYLCASGYRDAEAFFGQGTRLTVV.